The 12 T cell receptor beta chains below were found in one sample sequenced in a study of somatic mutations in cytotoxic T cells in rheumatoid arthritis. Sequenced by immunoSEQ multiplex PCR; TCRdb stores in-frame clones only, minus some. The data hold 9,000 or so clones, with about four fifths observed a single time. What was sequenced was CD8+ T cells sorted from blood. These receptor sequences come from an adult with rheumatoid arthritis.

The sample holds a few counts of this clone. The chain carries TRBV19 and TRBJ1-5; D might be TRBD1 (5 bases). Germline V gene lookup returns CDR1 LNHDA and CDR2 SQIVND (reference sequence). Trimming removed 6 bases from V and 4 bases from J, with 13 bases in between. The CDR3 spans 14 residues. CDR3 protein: CASSGGWANQPQHF. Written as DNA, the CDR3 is TGTGCCAGTAGCGGGGGGTGGGCTAATCAGCCCCAGCATTTT.

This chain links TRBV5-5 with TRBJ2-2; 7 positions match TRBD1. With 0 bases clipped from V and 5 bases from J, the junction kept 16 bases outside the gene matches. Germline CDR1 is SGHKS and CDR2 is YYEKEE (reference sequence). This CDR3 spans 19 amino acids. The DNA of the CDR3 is TGTGCCAGCAGCTTGGTTCCGTCCGATCGGACAGGAGGAACCGGGGAGCTGTTTTTT. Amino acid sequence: CASSLVPSDRTGGTGELFF.

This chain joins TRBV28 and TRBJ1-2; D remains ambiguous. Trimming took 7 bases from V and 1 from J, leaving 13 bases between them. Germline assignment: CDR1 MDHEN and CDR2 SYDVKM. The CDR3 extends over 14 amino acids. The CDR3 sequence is CASTPGHDNYGYTF. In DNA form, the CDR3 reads TGTGCCAGCACACCGGGCCACGATAACTATGGCTACACCTTC.

As DNA, the CDR3 is TGCGCCAGCAGCCAGGCTTGGGACAGATATAATGAAAAACTGTTTTTT. This codes for CASSQAWDRYNEKLFF. The gene calls are TRBV4-3 and TRBJ1-4; TRBD1 agrees at 7 bases. Germline CDR1 is LGHNA and CDR2 is YSLEER. The length of the CDR3 is 16 residues. With V trimmed by 3 bases and J by 4 bases, 8 bases remained unmatched.

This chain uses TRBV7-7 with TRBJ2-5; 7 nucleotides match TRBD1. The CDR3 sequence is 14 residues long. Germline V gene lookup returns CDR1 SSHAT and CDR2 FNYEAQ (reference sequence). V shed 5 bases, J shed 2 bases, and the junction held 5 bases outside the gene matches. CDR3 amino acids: CASSRRQGQETQYF. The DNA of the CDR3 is TGTGCCAGCAGCCGGCGACAGGGACAAGAGACCCAGTACTTC.

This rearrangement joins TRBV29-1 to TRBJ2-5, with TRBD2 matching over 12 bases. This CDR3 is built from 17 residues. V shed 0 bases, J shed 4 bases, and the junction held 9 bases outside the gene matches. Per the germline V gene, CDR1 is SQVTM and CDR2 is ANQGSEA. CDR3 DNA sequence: TGCAGCGTTGAAGATTGGGGGCTAGCGGGAGGGGCAGAGACCCAGTACTTC. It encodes CSVEDWGLAGGAETQYF.

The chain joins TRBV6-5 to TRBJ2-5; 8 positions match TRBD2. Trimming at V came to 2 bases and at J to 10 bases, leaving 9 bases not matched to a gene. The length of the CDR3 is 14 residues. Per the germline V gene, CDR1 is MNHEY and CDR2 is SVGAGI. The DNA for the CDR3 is TGTGCCAGCAGTTACGTGGCCGGGGGGGCTGTCCAGTACTTC. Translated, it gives CASSYVAGGAVQYF.

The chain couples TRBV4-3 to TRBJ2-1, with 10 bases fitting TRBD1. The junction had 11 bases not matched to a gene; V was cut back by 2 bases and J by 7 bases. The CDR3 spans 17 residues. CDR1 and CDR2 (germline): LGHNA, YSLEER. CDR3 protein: CASSQTGQGVGINEQFF. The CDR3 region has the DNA TGCGCCAGCAGCCAAACAGGACAGGGGGTCGGGATTAATGAGCAGTTCTTC.

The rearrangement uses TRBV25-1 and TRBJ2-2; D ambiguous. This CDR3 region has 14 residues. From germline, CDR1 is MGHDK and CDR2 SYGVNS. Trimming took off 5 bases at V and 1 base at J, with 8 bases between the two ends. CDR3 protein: CASSPFLNTGELFF. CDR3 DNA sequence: TGTGCCAGCAGTCCCTTCCTGAACACCGGGGAGCTGTTTTTT.

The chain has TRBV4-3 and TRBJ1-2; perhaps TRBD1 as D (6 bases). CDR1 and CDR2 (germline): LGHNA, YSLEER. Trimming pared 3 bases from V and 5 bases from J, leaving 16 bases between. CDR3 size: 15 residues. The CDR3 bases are TGCGCCAGCAGCCAGGACTTTACTGGACAGTATGGCTACACCTTC. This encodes CASSQDFTGQYGYTF.

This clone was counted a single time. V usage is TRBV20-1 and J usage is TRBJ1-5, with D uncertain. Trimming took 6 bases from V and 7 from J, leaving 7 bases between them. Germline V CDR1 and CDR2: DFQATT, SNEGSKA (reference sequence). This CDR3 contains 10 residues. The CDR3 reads CSAPGQPQHF. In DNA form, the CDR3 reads TGCAGTGCCCCCGGGCAGCCCCAGCATTTT.

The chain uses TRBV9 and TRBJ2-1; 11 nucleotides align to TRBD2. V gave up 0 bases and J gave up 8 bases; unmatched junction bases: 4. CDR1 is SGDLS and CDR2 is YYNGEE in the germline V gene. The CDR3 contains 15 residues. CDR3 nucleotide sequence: TGTGCCAGCAGCGTAGGTAGCGGGGGGGCACATGAGCAGTTCTTC. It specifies CASSVGSGGAHEQFF.